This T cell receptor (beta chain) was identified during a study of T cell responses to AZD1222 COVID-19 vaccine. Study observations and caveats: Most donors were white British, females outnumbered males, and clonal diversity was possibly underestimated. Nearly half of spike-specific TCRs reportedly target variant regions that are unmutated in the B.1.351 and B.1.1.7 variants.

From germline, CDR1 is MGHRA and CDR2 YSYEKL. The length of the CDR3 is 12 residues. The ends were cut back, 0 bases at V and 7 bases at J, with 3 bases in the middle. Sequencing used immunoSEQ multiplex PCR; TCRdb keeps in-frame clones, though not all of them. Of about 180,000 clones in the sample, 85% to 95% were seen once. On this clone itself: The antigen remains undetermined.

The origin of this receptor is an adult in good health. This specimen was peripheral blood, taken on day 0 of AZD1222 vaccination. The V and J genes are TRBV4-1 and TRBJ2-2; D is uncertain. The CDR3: CASSQEVGELFF. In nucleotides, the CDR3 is TGCGCCAGCAGCCAAGAGGTCGGGGAGCTGTTTTTT.